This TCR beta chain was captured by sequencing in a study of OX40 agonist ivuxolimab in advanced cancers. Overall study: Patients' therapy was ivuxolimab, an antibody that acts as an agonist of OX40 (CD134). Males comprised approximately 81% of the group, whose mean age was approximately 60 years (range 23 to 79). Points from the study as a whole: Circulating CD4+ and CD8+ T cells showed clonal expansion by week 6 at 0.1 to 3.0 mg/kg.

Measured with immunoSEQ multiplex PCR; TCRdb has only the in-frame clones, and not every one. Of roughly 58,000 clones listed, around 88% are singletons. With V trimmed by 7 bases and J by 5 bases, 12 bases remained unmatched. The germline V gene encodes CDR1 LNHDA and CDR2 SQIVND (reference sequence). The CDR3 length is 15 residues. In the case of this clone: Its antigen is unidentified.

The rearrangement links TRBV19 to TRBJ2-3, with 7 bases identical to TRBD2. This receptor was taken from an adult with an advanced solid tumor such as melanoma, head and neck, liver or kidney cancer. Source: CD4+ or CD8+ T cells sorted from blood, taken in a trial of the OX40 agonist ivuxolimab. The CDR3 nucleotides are TGTGCCAGTACCCCCCGGGGTAGCGGGCGAGATACGCAGTATTTT. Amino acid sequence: CASTPRGSGRDTQYF.